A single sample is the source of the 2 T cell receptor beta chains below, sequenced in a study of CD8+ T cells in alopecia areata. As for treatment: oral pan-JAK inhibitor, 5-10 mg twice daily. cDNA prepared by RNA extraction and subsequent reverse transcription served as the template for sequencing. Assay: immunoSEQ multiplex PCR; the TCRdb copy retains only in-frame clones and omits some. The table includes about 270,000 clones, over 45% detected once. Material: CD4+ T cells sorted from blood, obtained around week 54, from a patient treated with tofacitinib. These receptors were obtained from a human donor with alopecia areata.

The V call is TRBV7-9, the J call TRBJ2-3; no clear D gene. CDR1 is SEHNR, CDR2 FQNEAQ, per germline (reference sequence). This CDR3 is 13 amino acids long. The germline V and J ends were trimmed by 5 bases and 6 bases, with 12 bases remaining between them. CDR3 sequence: CASSPGGADTQYF. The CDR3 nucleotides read TGTGCCAGCAGCCCGGGTGGTGCGGATACGCAGTATTTT.

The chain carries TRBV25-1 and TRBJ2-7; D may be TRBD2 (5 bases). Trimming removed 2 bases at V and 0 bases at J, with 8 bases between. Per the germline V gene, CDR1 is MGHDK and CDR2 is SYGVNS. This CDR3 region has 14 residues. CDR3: CASSEGSLSYEQYF. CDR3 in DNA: TGTGCCAGCAGTGAAGGGAGCCTCTCCTACGAGCAGTACTTC.